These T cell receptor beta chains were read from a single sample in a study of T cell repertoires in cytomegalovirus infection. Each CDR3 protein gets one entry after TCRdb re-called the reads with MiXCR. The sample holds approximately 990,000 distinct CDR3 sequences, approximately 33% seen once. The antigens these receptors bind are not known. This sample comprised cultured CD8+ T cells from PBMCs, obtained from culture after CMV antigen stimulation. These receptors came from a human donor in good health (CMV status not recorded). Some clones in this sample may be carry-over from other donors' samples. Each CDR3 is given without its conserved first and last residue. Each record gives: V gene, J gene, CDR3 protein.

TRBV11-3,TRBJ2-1,VSSSSGGAYEQF
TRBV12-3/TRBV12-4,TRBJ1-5,ASSTGQPQH
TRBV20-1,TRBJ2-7,SALPRDRSYEQY
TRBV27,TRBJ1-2,ASSGWTDGYT
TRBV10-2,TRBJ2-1,ASSDPGLAGSDQF
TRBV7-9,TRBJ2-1,ASSFTDRGGNEQF
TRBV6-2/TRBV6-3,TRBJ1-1,ASFRFQGPNTEAF
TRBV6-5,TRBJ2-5,ASSIGPGETQY
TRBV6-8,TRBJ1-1,ASSYSTGVWRQDTEAF
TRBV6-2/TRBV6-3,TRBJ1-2,ASSYTTRQGGYGYT
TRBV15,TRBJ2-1,ATSKDSGGLYEQF
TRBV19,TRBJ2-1,ASSIDLLRDLDYNEQF
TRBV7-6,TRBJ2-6,ATRGATSGANVLT
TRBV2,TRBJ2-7,ASSYRTGVLPFTYEQY
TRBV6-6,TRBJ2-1,ASSYSMTANEQF
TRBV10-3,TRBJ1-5,AISESGLRQPQH
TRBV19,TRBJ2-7,ASSLGGRYEQY
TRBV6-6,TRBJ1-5,ASSYLAEHNSNQPQH
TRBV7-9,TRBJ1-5,ASSLGSRYSNQPQH
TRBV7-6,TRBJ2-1,ASSLAPEYNEQF
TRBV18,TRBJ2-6,ASSPRWTSAVLT
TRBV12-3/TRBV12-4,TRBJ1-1,ASSLGQGARGDAF